Listed here are 11 T cell receptor beta chains from one sample, sequenced in a study of T cell changes during pregnancy in multiple sclerosis. The table came from immunoSEQ multiplex PCR; TCRdb's copy has only in-frame clones and leaves some out. The sample carries 130,000 or so clones, roughly 97% recorded once. The input for sequencing was peripheral blood, taken after pregnancy. The source is a female donor with multiple sclerosis, enrolled in a pregnancy study.

The chain employs TRBV7-9 and TRBJ1-1; possibly TRBD1 for D (5 bases). The germline V gene encodes CDR1 SEHNR and CDR2 FQNEAQ (reference sequence). The CDR3 extends over 14 amino acids. V was clipped by 4 bases and J by 6 bases, with 15 bases between them. The CDR3 here is CASSSPGFNSEAFF. CDR3 nucleotides: TGTGCCAGCAGCTCCCCAGGGTTTAACTCTGAAGCTTTCTTT.

V gene TRBV7-9 combines with J gene TRBJ2-7; 8 nucleotides align to TRBD1. The germline V gene encodes CDR1 SEHNR and CDR2 FQNEAQ (reference sequence). The length of the CDR3 is 15 residues. Unmatched junction bases numbered 11, after V lost 6 bases and J lost 4 bases. In DNA, the CDR3 is TGTGCCAGCAGTTCCACAGGGGGTGAGGTTTACGAGCAGTACTTC. Translated: CASSSTGGEVYEQYF.

The V call is TRBV28, the J call TRBJ1-2; no clear D gene. Trimming cost V 1 base and J 4 bases, with 7 bases left between them. This CDR3 is built from 13 residues. Germline V gene data show CDR1 as MDHEN and CDR2 as SYDVKM. CDR3 nucleotide sequence: TGTGCCAGCAGTTTATTGTCGGGCTATGGCTACACCTTC. Translating it yields CASSLLSGYGYTF.

This chain uses TRBV6-6 with TRBJ1-1; 7 positions match TRBD1. The length of the CDR3 is 13 residues. The V segment lost 7 bases and the J segment 6 bases; nucleotides outside the gene matches: 8. CDR1 is MNHNY and CDR2 is SVGAGI in the germline V gene (reference sequence). The CDR3 DNA follows: TGTGCCAGCACCACAGGGGAGAGCGCTGAAGCTTTCTTT. Translating gives CASTTGESAEAFF.

This rearrangement joins TRBV19 to TRBJ1-5; possibly TRBD1 for D (6 bases). CDR1 is LNHDA, CDR2 SQIVND, per germline (reference sequence). V was pared by 3 bases and J by 3 bases, with 12 bases between. The CDR3 consists of 15 residues. This chain's CDR3 is CASSILTGPNQPQHF. In DNA, the CDR3 is TGTGCCAGTAGTATCTTGACAGGTCCCAATCAGCCCCAGCATTTT.

J is TRBJ2-1 and V is TRBV4-2; D uncertain. CDR3 length: 18 residues. V dropped 1 base and J dropped 1 base, with 17 bases sitting between them. Germline V gene lookup returns CDR1 LGHNA and CDR2 YNFKEQ. CDR3 nucleotide sequence: TGTGCCAGCAGCCAAGCTTACCCCCCCCTGAGGTCCTACAATGAGCAGTTCTTC. This translates into CASSQAYPPLRSYNEQFF.

This clone appeared a single time. The chain employs TRBV18 and TRBJ2-7; no definite D call. With 1 base removed from V and 3 bases from J, the gap between germline ends came to 7 bases. This CDR3 has 13 residues. In germline, CDR1 is KGHSH, CDR2 LQKENI. In nucleotides, the CDR3 is TGTGCCAGCTCACCACTCGCGGACTACGAGCAGTACTTC. It specifies CASSPLADYEQYF.

This chain links TRBV7-2 with TRBJ2-1; 12 bases are shared with TRBD2. This CDR3 is built from 16 residues. Germline loops: CDR1 SGHTA, CDR2 FQGNSA. V was pared by 3 bases and J by 7 bases, with 7 bases of the junction left unmatched. The CDR3 sequence: CASSFSTSGRLNEQFF. The CDR3 nucleotides are TGTGCCAGCAGCTTTTCGACTAGCGGGAGATTGAATGAGCAGTTCTTC.

The gene calls are TRBV5-5 and TRBJ2-7; a weak D match, TRBD2 (7 bases). The V end lost 2 bases, the J end lost 3 bases, and 12 bases lay between the germline ends. Germline values: CDR1 SGHKS, CDR2 YYEKEE (reference sequence). The CDR3 covers 14 residues. The CDR3 is CASSFRGAGYEQYF. The CDR3, as DNA: TGTGCCAGCAGCTTTCGGGGGGCTGGCTACGAGCAGTACTTC.

The rearrangement uses TRBV30 and TRBJ2-2, with D perhaps TRBD2 (5 bases). The CDR3 spans 13 residues. The V gene lost 5 bases and the J gene lost 5 bases, with 12 bases spanning the gap. Germline V gene data show CDR1 as GTSNPN and CDR2 as SVGIG (reference sequence). The CDR3: CAWDKRRTGELFF. CDR3 nucleotides: TGTGCCTGGGACAAACGGAGGACCGGGGAGCTGTTTTTT.

The chain has TRBV5-1 and TRBJ2-7; no clear D gene. The ends were cut back, 3 bases at V and 2 bases at J, with 9 bases in the middle. This CDR3 has 13 amino acids. CDR1 is SGHRS and CDR2 is YFSETQ in the germline V gene. CDR3 loop: CASSSTQTYEQYF. The DNA for the CDR3 is TGCGCCAGCAGCTCGACACAGACCTACGAGCAGTACTTC.